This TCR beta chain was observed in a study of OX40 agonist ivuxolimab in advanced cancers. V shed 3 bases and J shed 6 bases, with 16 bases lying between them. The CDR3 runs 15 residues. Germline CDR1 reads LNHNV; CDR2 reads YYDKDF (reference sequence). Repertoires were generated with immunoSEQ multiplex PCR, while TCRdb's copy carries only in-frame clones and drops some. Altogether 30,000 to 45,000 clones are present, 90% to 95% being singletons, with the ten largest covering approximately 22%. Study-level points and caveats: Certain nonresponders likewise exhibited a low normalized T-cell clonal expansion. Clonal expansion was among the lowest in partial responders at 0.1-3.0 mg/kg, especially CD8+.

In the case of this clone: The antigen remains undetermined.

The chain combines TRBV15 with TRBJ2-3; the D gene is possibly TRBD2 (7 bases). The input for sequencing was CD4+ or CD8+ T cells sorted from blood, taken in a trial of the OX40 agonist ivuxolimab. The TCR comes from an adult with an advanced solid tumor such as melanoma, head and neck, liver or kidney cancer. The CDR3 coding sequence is TGTGCCACCAGCAGGACGGGGGGCGGGAGTGATACGCAGTATTTT. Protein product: CATSRTGGGSDTQYF.